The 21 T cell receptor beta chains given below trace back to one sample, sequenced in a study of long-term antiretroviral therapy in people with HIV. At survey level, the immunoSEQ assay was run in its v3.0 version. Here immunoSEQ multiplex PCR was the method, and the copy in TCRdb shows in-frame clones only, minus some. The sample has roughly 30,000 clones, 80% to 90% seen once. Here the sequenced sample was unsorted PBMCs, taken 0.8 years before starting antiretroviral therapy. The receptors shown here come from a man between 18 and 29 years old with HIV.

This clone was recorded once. The CDR3 DNA is TGTGCCAGCAGTGTATCGACTAGCGGGAGTTGGGATACGCAGTATTTT. Protein: CASSVSTSGSWDTQYF. J is TRBJ2-3 and V is TRBV6-4, with TRBD2 identical over 12 bases. Germline V gene sequence: CDR1 MRHNA, CDR2 SNTAGT. V gave up 4 bases and J gave up 6 bases; unmatched junction bases: 8. This CDR3 contains 16 residues.

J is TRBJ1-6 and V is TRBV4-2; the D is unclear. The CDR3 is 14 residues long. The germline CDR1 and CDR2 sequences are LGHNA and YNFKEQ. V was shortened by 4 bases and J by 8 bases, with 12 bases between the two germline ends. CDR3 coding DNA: TGTGCCAGCAGCCCAAACCGGGGAGATTCACCCCTCCACTTT. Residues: CASSPNRGDSPLHF.

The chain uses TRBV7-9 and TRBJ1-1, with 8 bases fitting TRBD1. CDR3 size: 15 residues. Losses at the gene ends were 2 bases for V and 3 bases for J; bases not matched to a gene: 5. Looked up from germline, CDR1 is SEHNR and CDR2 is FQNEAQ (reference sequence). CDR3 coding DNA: TGTGCCAGCAGCTTACCCGACAGGGGCGACACTGAAGCTTTCTTT. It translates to CASSLPDRGDTEAFF.

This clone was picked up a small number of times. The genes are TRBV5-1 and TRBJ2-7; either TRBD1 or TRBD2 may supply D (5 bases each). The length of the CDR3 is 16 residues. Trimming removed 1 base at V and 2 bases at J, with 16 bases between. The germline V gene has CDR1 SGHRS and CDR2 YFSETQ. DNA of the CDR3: TGCGCCAGCAGCTTGCGGCTTCAGGGACCAACCTACGAGCAGTACTTC. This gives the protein CASSLRLQGPTYEQYF.

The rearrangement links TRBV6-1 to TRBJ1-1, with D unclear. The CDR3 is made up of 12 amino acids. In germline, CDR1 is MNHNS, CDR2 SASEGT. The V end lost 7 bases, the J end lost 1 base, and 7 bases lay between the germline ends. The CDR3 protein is CASKGRNTEAFF. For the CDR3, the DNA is TGTGCCAGCAAAGGACGGAACACTGAAGCTTTCTTT.

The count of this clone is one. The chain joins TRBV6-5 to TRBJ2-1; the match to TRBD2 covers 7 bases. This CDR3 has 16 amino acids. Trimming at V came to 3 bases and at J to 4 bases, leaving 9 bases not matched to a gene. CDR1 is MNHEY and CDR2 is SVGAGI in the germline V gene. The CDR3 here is CASSYDVAGAYNEQFF. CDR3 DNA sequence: TGTGCCAGCAGTTATGATGTGGCGGGAGCTTACAATGAGCAGTTCTTC.

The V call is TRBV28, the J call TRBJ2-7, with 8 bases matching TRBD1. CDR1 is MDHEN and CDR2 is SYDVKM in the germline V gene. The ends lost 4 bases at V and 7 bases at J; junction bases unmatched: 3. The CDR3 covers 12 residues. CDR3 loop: CASSSTGEEQYF. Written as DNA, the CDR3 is TGTGCCAGCAGTTCGACAGGGGAGGAGCAGTACTTC. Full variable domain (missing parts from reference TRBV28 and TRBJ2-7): DVKVTQSSRYLVKRTGEKVFLECVQDMDHENMFWYRQDPGLGLRLIYFSYDVKMKEKGDIPEGYSVSREKKERFSLILESASTNQTSMYLCASSSTGEEQYFGPGTRLTVT.

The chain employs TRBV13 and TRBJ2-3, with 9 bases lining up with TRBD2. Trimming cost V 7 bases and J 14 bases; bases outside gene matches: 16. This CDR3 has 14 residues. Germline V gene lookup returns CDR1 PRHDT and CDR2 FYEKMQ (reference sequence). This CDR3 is CASNQFLAGALMYF. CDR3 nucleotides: TGTGCCAGCAACCAGTTCTTAGCGGGAGCACTTATGTATTTT.

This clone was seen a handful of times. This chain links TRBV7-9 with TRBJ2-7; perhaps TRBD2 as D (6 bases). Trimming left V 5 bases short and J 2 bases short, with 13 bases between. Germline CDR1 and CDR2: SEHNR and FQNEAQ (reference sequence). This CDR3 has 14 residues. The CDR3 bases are TGTGCCAGCAGCCCAATTGGAGGGGCCTACGAGCAGTACTTC. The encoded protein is CASSPIGGAYEQYF.

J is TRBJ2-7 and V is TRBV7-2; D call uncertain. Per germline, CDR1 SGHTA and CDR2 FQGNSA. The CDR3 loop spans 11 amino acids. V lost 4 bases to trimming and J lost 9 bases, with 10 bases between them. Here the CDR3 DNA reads TGTGCCAGCAGCTCAGATAGCCGGCAGTACTTC. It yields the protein CASSSDSRQYF.

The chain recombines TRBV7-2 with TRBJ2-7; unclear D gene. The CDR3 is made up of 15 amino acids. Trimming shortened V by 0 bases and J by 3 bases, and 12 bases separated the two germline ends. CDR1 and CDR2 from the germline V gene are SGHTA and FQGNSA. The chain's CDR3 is CASSLALATVYEQYF. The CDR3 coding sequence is TGTGCCAGCAGCTTAGCCCTGGCCACGGTCTACGAGCAGTACTTC.

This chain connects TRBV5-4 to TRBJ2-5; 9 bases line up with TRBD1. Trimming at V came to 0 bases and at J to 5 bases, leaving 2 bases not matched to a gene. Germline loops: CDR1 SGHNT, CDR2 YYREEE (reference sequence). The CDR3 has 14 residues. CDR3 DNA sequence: TGTGCCAGCAGCTTGGAAGGGACAGGGGAGACCCAGTACTTC. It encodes CASSLEGTGETQYF.

The CDR3 DNA reads TGTGCCAGCAGCGCCAGGGCAGGCCCAGGGGAGCAGTACTTC. This sequence encodes CASSARAGPGEQYF. The chain links TRBV7-9 to TRBJ2-7; possibly TRBD1 for D (5 bases). V was cut by 5 bases and J by 7 bases, with 18 bases left in between. Germline CDR1 is SEHNR and CDR2 is FQNEAQ (reference sequence). This CDR3 comprises 14 residues.

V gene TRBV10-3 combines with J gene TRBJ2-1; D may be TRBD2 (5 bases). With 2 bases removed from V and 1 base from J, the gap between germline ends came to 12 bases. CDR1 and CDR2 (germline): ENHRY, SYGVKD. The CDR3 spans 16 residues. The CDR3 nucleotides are TGTGCCATCAGTGAGCTCGGGAAGGGATCCTACAATGAGCAGTTCTTC. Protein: CAISELGKGSYNEQFF.

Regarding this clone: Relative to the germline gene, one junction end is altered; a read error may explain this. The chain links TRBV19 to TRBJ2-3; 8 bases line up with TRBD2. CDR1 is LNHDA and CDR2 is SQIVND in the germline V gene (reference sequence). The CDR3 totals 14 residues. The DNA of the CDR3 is TGTGCCAGTTCCCCGGGGGGGAGCAGAGATACGCAGTATTTT. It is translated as CASSPGGSRDTQYF.

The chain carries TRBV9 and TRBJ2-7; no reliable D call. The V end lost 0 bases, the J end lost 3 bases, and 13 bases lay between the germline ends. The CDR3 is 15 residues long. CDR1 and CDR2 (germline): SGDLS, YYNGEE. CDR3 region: CASSVADERDYEQYF. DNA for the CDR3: TGTGCCAGCAGCGTAGCTGACGAACGTGACTACGAGCAGTACTTC.

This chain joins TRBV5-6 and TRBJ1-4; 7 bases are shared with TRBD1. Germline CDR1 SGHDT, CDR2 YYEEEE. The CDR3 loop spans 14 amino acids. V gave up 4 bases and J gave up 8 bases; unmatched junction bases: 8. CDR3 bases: TGTGCCAGCAGCCCACAGGGGTATAGGGAAAAACTGTTTTTT. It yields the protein CASSPQGYREKLFF.

CDR3 in DNA: TGTGCCAGCAGCCAAGAACCCGGGACAGGGACCGAGCAGTACTTC. This codes for CASSQEPGTGTEQYF. The V and J genes are TRBV4-2 and TRBJ2-7, with TRBD1 matching over 9 bases. The germline CDR1 and CDR2 sequences are LGHNA and YNFKEQ. This CDR3 has 15 residues. V shed 0 bases, J shed 6 bases, and the junction held 6 bases outside the gene matches.

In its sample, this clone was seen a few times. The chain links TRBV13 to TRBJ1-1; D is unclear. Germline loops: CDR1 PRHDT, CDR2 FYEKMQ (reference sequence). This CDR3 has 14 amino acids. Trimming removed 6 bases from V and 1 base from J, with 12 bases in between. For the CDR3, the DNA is TGTGCCAGCAGGAACCGGGCGGGGAACACTGAAGCTTTCTTT. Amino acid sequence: CASRNRAGNTEAFF.

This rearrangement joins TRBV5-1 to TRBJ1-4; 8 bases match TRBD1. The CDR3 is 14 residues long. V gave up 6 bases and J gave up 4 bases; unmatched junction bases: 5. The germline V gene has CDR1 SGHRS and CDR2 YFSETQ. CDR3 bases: TGCGCCAGCAAAACGGGACAGGATAATGAAAAACTGTTTTTT. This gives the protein CASKTGQDNEKLFF. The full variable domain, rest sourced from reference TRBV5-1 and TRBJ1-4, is KAGVTQTPRYLIKTRGQQVTLSCSPISGHRSVSWYQQTPGQGLQFLFEYFSETQRNKGNFPGRFSGRQFSNSRSEMNVSTLELGDSALYLCASKTGQDNEKLFFGSGTQLSVL.

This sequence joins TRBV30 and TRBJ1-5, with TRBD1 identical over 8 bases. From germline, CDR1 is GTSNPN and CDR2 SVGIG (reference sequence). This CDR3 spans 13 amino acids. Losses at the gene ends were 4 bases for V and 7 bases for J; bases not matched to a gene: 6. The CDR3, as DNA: TGTGCCTGGAATCAGGGGGCCGGGCAGCCCCAGCATTTT. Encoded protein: CAWNQGAGQPQHF.